There are a few counts of the clone carrying this TCR beta chain. Its antigen is not identified. This specimen belongs to a study of OX40 agonist ivuxolimab in advanced cancers. Study details: Previous treatment with anti-PD-1, anti-PD-L1 or anti-CTLA-4 therapy was allowed; less than 45% had received some.

Profiling relied on immunoSEQ multiplex PCR, and the TCRdb table lists in-frame clones only, not all of them. The table has roughly 60,000 clones, around four fifths seen once. This CDR3 region has 13 residues. The V and J ends lost 4 bases and 5 bases respectively, with 9 bases between them. The germline V gene encodes CDR1 LNHDA and CDR2 SQIVND (reference sequence). Overall study findings and caveats: The mean number of expanded clones was higher in CD8+ T cells than in CD4+.

The receptor was isolated from an adult with an advanced solid tumor such as melanoma, head and neck, liver or kidney cancer. The sample in question was CD4+ or CD8+ T cells sorted from blood, obtained in a trial of the OX40 agonist ivuxolimab. The J gene is TRBJ1-5, the V gene TRBV19; possibly TRBD1 for D (6 bases). CDR3 in amino acids: CASSRDIDQPQHF. The CDR3 DNA follows: TGTGCCAGTAGTAGGGACATCGATCAGCCCCAGCATTTT.